Included here is one T cell receptor (beta chain) sequence, with context. Its specificity is unknown. CDR3 size: 14 residues. Germline V gene lookup returns CDR1 KGHSH and CDR2 LQKENI. TRB rearrangements were amplified by touch-down multiplex PCR with mixed TRB-A/B primers. With the multiplex PCR reads reprocessed, TCRdb shows one record per CDR3 protein and no DNA. The sample's table shows over 7,000 distinct CDR3 sequences. Each sample's input was about 250 ng genomic DNA, approximately 37,500 genome equivalents. This sample is part of a study of T cell clusters in autoimmune cytopenias. Study-wide results and caveats: TRB repertoire shifts in secondary cytopenia and chronic lymphocytic leukemia mostly reflected lymphoma, not autoimmunity. Primary autoimmune cytopenia patients seemingly lacked the physiological T cell clusters found in healthy donors. No experiment has yet validated the function of the T cell clusters defined in silico.

The chain is built from TRBV18 and TRBJ1-2. Sequenced input: peripheral blood. This sequence was found in a human donor with an autoimmune cytopenia or autoimmune hepatitis (not recorded which). The CDR3 is CASSPPGGRDGYTF.